This TCR beta chain is drawn from a study of shared clonotypes between healthy human individuals. The count of this clone is one. Only in-frame clones appear in the TCRdb table, and some are missing; sequencing was by immunoSEQ multiplex PCR. The sample holds over 100,000 clones; approximately 70% are singletons and the top ten take roughly 24%. The TCR was taken from a woman between 25 and 40 years old in good health. The sample comprised memory CD8+ T cells sorted from blood. Indicated subset: CD45RO+ cells pooled with CCR7-negative TemRA cells.

The CDR3 coding sequence is TGTGCCAGCAGTTCCCTCACAGGGAATAACTATGGCTACACCTTC. Protein sequence: CASSSLTGNNYGYTF. The chain is built from TRBV27 and TRBJ1-2; possible D gene TRBD1, 6 bases. The CDR3 is made up of 15 amino acids. Trimming cost V 4 bases and J 1 base, with 13 bases left between them. Germline lookup yields CDR1 MNHEY and CDR2 SMNVEV (reference sequence).